This T cell receptor (beta chain) was documented in a study of cytomegalovirus exposure and HLA in healthy donors. Primers for the PCR totalled 60 Vbeta and 13 Jbeta. Generated by immunoSEQ multiplex PCR, the TCRdb table keeps only in-frame clones and is missing some. In the table there are roughly 150,000 clones, approximately 80% of which are singletons. CDR3 length: 19 amino acids. The germline CDR1 and CDR2 sequences are SGHTA and FQGTGA. V lost 4 bases to trimming and J lost 0 bases; unmatched junction nucleotides: 11. The TCR originated in a male donor in good health and CMV-seronegative. Sequences were obtained from PBMCs. The genes are TRBV7-3 and TRBJ2-1; 11 bases align to TRBD1. The DNA for the CDR3 is TGTGCCAGCAGCTCCGGGACAGGGGGACTCCATCGCTCCTACAATGAGCAGTTCTTC. It is translated as CASSSGTGGLHRSYNEQFF.